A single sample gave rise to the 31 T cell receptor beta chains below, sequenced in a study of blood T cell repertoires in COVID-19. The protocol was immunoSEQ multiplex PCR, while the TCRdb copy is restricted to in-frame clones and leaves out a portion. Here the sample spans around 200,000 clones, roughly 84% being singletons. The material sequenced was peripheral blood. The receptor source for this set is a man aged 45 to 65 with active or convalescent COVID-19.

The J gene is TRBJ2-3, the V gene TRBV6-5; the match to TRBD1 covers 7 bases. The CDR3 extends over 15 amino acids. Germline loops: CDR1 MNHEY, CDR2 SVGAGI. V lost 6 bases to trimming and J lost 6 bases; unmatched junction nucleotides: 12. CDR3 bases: TGTGCCAGCAGACTCTGGGGCCAGGGGGAGGATACGCAGTATTTT. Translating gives CASRLWGQGEDTQYF.

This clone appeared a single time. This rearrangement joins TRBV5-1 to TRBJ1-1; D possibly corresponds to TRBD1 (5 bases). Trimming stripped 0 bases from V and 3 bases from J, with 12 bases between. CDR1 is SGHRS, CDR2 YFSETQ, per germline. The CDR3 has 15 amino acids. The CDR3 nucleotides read TGCGCCAGCAGCTTGGCCCAGGGTGAGTACACTGAAGCTTTCTTT. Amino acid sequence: CASSLAQGEYTEAFF.

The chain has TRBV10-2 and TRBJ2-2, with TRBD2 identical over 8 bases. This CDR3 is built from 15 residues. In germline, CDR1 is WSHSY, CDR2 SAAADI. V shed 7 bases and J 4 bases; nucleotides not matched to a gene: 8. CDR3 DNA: TGCGCCAGCACCCCCTCGGGGGGGGGCACCGGGGAGCTGTTTTTT. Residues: CASTPSGGGTGELFF.

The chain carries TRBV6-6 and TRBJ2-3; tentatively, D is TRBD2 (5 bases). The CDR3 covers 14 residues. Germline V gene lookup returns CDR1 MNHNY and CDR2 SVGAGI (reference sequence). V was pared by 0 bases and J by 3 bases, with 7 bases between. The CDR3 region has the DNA TGTGCCAGCAGTTACTCGGGAGAAACAGATACGCAGTATTTT. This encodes CASSYSGETDTQYF.

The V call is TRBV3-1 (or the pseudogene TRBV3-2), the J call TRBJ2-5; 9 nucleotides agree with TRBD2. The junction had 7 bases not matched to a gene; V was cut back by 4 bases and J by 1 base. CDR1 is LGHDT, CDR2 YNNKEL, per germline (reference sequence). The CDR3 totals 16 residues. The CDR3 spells CASSPWTSVGQETQYF. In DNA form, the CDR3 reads TGTGCCAGCAGCCCTTGGACTAGCGTGGGCCAAGAGACCCAGTACTTC.

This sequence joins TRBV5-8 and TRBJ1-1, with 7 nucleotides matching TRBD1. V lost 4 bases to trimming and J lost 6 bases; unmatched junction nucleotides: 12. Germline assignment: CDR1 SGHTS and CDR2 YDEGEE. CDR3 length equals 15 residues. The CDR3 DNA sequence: TGTGCCAGCAGCCGAGAAGGAGGGGGCCCCGCTGAAGCTTTCTTT. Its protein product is CASSREGGGPAEAFF.

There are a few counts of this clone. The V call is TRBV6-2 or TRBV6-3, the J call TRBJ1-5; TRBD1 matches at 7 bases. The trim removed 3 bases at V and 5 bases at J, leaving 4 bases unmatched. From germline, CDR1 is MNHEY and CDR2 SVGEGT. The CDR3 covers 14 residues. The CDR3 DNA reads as TGTGCCAGCAGTTATGGGACAGACTATCAGCCCCAGCATTTT. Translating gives CASSYGTDYQPQHF.

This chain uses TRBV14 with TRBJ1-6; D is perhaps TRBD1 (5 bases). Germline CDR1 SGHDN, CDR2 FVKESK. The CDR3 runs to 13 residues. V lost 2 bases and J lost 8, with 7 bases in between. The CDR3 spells CASSQLQDSPLHF. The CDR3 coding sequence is TGTGCCAGCAGCCAATTACAGGATTCACCCCTCCACTTT.

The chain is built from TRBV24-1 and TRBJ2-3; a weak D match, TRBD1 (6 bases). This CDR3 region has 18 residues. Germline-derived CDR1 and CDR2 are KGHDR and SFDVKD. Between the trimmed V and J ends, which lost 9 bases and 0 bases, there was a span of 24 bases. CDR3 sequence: CATAGSTRTDTSTDTQYF. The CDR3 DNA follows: TGTGCCACCGCTGGGAGTACAAGGACAGACACTAGCACAGATACGCAGTATTTT.

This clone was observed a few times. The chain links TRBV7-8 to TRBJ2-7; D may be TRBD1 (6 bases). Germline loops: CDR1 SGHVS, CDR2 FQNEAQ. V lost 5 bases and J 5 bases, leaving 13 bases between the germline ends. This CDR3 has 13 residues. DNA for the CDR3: TGTGCCAGCAGCATTTCACAGGGAAACGAGCAGTACTTC. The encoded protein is CASSISQGNEQYF.

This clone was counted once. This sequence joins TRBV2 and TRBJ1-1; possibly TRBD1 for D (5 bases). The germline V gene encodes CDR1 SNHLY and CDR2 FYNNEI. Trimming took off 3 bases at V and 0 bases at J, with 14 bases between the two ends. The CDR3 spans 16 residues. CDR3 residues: CASSDSAGPMNTEAFF. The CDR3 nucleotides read TGTGCCAGCAGTGACTCGGCAGGGCCGATGAACACTGAAGCTTTCTTT.

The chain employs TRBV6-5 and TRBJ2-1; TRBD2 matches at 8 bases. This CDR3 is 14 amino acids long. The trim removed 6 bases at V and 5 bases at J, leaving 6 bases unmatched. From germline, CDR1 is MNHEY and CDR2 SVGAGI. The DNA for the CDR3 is TGTGCCAGCAGGAGGGTGGGACTAGACAATGAGCAGTTCTTC. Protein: CASRRVGLDNEQFF.

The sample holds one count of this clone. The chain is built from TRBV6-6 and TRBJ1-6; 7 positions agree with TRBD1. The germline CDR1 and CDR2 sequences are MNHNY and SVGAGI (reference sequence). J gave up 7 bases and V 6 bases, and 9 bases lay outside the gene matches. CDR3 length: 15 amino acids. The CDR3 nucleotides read TGTGCCAGCAGGGACAGGCCAGGCGGGAATTCACCCCTCCACTTT. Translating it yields CASRDRPGGNSPLHF.

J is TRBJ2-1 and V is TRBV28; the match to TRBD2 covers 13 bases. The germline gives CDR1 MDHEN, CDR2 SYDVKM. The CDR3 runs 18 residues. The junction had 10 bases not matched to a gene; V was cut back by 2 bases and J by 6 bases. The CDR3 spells CASSLPSIGLAGVNEQFF. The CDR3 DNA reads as TGTGCCAGCAGTTTACCATCAATAGGACTAGCGGGGGTCAATGAGCAGTTCTTC.

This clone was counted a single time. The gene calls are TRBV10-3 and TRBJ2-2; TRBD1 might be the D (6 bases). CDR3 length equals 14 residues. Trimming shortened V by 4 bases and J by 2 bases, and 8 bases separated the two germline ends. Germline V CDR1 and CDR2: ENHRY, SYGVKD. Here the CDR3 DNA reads TGTGCCATCAGTGGGACAGCTAACACCGGGGAGCTGTTTTTT. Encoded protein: CAISGTANTGELFF.

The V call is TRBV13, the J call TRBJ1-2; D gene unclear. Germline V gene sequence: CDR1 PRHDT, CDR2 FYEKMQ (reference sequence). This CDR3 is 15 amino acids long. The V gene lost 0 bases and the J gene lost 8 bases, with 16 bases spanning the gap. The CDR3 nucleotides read TGTGCCAGCAGCTTAGGCCTAGGCAGAGGTGCCGGCTACACCTTC. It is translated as CASSLGLGRGAGYTF.

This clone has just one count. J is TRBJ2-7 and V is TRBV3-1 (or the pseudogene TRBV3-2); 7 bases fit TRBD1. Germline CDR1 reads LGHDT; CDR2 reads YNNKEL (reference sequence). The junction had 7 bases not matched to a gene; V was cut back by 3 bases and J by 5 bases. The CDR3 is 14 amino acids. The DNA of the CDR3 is TGTGCCAGCAGCCACGAGAACAGGGGCAACGAGCAGTACTTC. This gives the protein CASSHENRGNEQYF.

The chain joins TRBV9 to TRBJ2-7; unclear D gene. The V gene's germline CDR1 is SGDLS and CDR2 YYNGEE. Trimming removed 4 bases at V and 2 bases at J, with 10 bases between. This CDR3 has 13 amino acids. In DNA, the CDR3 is TGTGCCAGCAGCCCTTTGGGCACCTACGAGCAGTACTTC. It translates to CASSPLGTYEQYF.

This CDR3 reads CASSLVLAGGAYNEQFF. The CDR3 DNA is TGTGCCAGCAGCTTGGTGCTAGCGGGGGGCGCCTACAATGAGCAGTTCTTC. The J gene is TRBJ2-1, the V gene TRBV5-6; the match to TRBD2 covers 11 bases. Germline V gives CDR1 SGHDT, CDR2 YYEEEE. This CDR3 comprises 17 residues. V lost 0 bases and J lost 2; bases outside the gene matches: 4. Full variable domain (remainder filled in from reference TRBV5-6 and TRBJ2-1): DAGVTQSPTHLIKTRGQQVTLRCSPKSGHDTVSWYQQALGQGPQFIFQYYEEEERQRGNFPDRFSGHQFPNYSSELNVNALLLGDSALYLCASSLVLAGGAYNEQFFGPGTRLTVL.

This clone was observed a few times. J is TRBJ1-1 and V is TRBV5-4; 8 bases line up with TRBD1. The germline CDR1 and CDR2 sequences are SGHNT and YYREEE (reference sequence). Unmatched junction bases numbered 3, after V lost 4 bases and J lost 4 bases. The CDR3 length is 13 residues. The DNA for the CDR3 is TGTGCCAGCAGCGACAGGGGCGGCACTGAAGCTTTCTTT. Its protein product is CASSDRGGTEAFF.

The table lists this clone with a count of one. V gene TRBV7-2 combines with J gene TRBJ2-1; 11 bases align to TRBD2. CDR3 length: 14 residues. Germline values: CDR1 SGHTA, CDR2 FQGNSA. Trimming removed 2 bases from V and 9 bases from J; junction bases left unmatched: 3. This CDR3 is CASSLLAGGREQFF. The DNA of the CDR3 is TGTGCCAGCAGCTTATTAGCGGGGGGGCGTGAGCAGTTCTTC.

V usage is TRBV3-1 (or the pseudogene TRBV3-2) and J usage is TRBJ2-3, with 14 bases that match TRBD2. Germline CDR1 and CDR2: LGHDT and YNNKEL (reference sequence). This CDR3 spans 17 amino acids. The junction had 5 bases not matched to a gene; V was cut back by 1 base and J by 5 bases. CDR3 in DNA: TGTGCCAGCAGCCAAGGGTGGACTAGCGGGGGGCGAGATACGCAGTATTTT. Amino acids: CASSQGWTSGGRDTQYF.

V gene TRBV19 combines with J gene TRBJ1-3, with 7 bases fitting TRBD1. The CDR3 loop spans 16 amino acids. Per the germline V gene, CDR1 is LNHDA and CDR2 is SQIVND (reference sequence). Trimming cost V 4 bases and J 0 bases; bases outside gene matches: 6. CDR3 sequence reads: CASSTSTGSSGNTIYF. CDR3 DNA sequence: TGTGCCAGTAGTACGTCGACAGGGTCCTCTGGAAACACCATATATTTT.

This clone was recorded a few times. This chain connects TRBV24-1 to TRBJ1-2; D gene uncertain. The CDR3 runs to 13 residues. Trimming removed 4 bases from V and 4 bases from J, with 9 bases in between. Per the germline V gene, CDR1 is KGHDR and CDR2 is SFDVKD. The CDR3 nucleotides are TGTGCCACCAGTGAGGCAGGTTTCTATGGCTACACCTTC. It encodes CATSEAGFYGYTF.

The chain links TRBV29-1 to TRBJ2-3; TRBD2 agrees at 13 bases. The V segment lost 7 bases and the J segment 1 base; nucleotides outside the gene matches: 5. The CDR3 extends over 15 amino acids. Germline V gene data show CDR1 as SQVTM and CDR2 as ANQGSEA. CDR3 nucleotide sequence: TGCAGCGCTCTAACTAGCGGGGGGGGCACAGATACGCAGTATTTT. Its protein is CSALTSGGGTDTQYF.

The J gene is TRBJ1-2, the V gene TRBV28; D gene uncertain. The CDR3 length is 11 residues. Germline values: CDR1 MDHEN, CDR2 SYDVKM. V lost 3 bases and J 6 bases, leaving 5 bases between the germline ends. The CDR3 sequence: CASSFRDGYTF. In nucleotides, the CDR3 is TGTGCCAGCAGTTTTCGCGATGGCTACACCTTC.

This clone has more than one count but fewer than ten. The CDR3 loop reads CASSARQGNTEAFF. In nucleotides, the CDR3 is TGTGCCAGCAGCGCAAGACAGGGAAACACTGAAGCTTTCTTT. The chain is built from TRBV9 and TRBJ1-1, with 7 bases identical to TRBD1. The germline V gene has CDR1 SGDLS and CDR2 YYNGEE. The CDR3 loop spans 14 amino acids. J gave up 2 bases and V 3 bases, and 4 bases lay outside the gene matches.

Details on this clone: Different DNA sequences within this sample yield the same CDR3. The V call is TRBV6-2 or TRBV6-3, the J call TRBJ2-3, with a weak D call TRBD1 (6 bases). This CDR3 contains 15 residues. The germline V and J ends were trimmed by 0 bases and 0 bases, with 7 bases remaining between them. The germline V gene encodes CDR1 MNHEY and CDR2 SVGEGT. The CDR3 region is CASSYSGTSTDTQYF. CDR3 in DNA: TGTGCCAGCAGTTACTCGGGGACAAGCACAGATACGCAGTATTTT.

CDR3 protein: CASSSRGRGSTDTQYF. CDR3 nucleotide sequence: TGTGCCAGCAGCTCCCGGGGGCGGGGGAGCACAGATACGCAGTATTTT. The chain links TRBV7-3 to TRBJ2-3; tentative D call: TRBD2 (7 bases). This CDR3 spans 16 amino acids. Trimming removed 4 bases from V and 0 bases from J, with 14 bases in between. Germline V lookup: CDR1 SGHTA, CDR2 FQGTGA.

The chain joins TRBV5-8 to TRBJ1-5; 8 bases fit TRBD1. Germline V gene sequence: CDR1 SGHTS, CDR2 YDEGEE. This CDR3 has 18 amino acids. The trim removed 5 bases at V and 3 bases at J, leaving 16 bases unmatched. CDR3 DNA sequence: TGTGCCAGCAGTAGAGCTTTTGGGACAGGTACTACCAATCAGCCCCAGCATTTT. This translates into CASSRAFGTGTTNQPQHF. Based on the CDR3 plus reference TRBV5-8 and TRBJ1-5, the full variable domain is EAGVTQSPTHLIKTRGQQATLRCSPISGHTSVYWYQQALGLGLQFLLWYDEGEERNRGNFPPRFSGRQFPNYSSELNVNALELEDSALYLCASSRAFGTGTTNQPQHFGDGTRLSIL.

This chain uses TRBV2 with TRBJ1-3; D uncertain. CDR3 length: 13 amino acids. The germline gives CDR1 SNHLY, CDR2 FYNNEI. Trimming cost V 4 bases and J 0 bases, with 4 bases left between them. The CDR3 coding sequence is TGTGCCAGCAGTGCCGTCTCTGGAAACACCATATATTTT. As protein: CASSAVSGNTIYF.